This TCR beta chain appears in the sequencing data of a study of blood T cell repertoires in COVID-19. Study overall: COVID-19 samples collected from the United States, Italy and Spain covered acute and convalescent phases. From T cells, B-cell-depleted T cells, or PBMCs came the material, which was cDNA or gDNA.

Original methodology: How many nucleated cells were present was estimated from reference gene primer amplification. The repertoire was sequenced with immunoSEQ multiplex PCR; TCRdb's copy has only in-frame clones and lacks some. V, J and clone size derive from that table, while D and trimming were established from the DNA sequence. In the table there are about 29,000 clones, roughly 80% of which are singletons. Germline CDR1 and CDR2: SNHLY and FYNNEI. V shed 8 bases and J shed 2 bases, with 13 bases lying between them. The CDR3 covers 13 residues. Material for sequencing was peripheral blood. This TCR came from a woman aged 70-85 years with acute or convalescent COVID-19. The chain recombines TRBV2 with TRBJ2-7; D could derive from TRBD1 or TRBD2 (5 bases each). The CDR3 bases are TGTGCCAGCCGGGAAGGGGCCCCCTACGAGCAGTACTTC. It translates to CASREGAPYEQYF. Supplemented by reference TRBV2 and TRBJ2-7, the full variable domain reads EPEVTQTPSHQVTQMGQEVILRCVPISNHLYFYWYRQILGQKVEFLVSFYNNEISEKSEIFDDQFSVERPDGSNFTLKIRSTKLEDSAMYFCASREGAPYEQYFGPGTRLTVT.